These 25 T cell receptor beta chains were all obtained from the same sample, sequenced in a study of blood T cell repertoires in COVID-19. Clones were sequenced by immunoSEQ multiplex PCR, and TCRdb holds only the in-frame ones, with some missing. The sample lists over 45,000 clones, roughly 85% occurring once. Sequencing was done on a sample of peripheral blood. These receptors came from a human donor in a cohort sampled during active COVID-19.

Here the CDR3 reads CASSLGGIYGYTF. The DNA of the CDR3 is TGTGCCAGCAGTTTAGGGGGGATCTATGGCTACACCTTC. The rearrangement uses TRBV28 and TRBJ1-2, with TRBD1 as a possible D gene (5 bases). With 2 bases removed from V and 4 bases from J, the gap between germline ends came to 8 bases. Germline CDR1 and CDR2: MDHEN and SYDVKM. The CDR3 extends over 13 amino acids.

The chain combines TRBV3-1 (or the pseudogene TRBV3-2) with TRBJ2-5, with TRBD2 identical over 12 bases. The CDR3 has 18 residues. Germline CDR1 and CDR2: LGHDT and YNNKEL (reference sequence). The J segment lost 5 bases and the V segment lost 0 bases, leaving 10 bases of the junction unmatched. The CDR3 nucleotides read TGTGCCAGCAGCCAAGATAGGCTAGCGGGAGGGCCCTCGGAGACCCAGTACTTC. This codes for CASSQDRLAGGPSETQYF.

The chain recombines TRBV6-1 with TRBJ2-7, with D possibly matching TRBD2 (5 bases). The CDR3 length is 13 residues. Trimming pared 2 bases from V and 7 bases from J, leaving 12 bases between. Germline CDR1 is MNHNS and CDR2 is SASEGT. DNA for the CDR3: TGTGCCAGCAGTGAAACCCGAACGGGGGAGCAGTACTTC. This gives the protein CASSETRTGEQYF.

The CDR3 sequence is CASSLAGGRSGEQYF. CDR3 coding DNA: TGTGCCAGCAGTCTAGCGGGAGGTCGGTCGGGAGAGCAGTACTTC. V is TRBV4-2 and J is TRBJ2-7; 11 bases line up with TRBD2. The CDR3 is 15 residues long. V gave up 6 bases and J gave up 7 bases; unmatched junction bases: 11. CDR1 is LGHNA, CDR2 YNFKEQ, per germline.

The chain is built from TRBV7-6 and TRBJ1-2; D possibly corresponds to TRBD1 (5 bases). V was cut by 2 bases and J by 8 bases, with 18 bases left in between. The germline V gene has CDR1 SGHVS and CDR2 FNYEAQ. The CDR3 extends over 15 amino acids. CDR3 sequence (DNA): TGTGCCAGCAGCTTACTCGCGGGACTGCCGGACGGCTACACCTTC. As protein: CASSLLAGLPDGYTF.

This chain links TRBV5-5 with TRBJ2-1; 11 bases fit TRBD2. Trimming took 3 bases from V and 5 from J; bases not matched to a gene: 10. Per germline, CDR1 SGHKS and CDR2 YYEKEE (reference sequence). The CDR3 runs 17 residues. The CDR3, as DNA: TGTGCCAGCAGCTCCCATCACCCGGGACTAGCGGACAATGAGCAGTTCTTC. Amino acid sequence: CASSSHHPGLADNEQFF.

J is TRBJ2-5 and V is TRBV11-2, with 13 bases fitting TRBD2. The CDR3 runs 17 residues. From germline, CDR1 is SGHAT and CDR2 FQNNGV. Germline trimming cut 5 bases from V and 1 base from J; bases unmatched to any gene: 7. The CDR3 loop reads CASSPRTSGSPQETQYF. The CDR3 coding sequence is TGTGCCAGCAGCCCCCGGACTAGCGGGAGTCCCCAAGAGACCCAGTACTTC.

V and J are TRBV19 and TRBJ1-1; weak D call: TRBD1 (6 bases). The germline V gene has CDR1 LNHDA and CDR2 SQIVND (reference sequence). V shed 1 base and J shed 5 bases, with 8 bases lying between them. CDR3 length: 13 residues. The CDR3 DNA follows: TGTGCCAGTAGTATAGTGAGGGGGACTGAAGCTTTCTTT. This sequence encodes CASSIVRGTEAFF.

The chain uses TRBV4-1 and TRBJ2-5, with 11 bases identical to TRBD1. V shed 4 bases, J shed 4 bases, and the junction held 11 bases outside the gene matches. The CDR3 runs to 17 residues. Germline V gives CDR1 MGHRA, CDR2 YSYEKL. CDR3 residues: CASSPSGQGESGETQYF. The CDR3 bases are TGCGCCAGCAGCCCCTCGGGACAGGGGGAATCGGGAGAGACCCAGTACTTC.

The chain combines TRBV28 with TRBJ2-6, with TRBD1 as a possible D gene (5 bases). The CDR3 runs to 18 residues. Trimming removed 1 base at V and 0 bases at J, with 13 bases between. Germline CDR1 MDHEN, CDR2 SYDVKM. The CDR3 region has the DNA TGTGCCAGCAGTTTATATCAGGGCAGCCGCTCTGGGGCCAACGTCCTGACTTTC. As protein: CASSLYQGSRSGANVLTF.

The CDR3 reads CASSSPGTGDQPQHF. DNA for the CDR3: TGTGCCAGCAGCTCCCCGGGGACAGGTGATCAGCCCCAGCATTTT. The chain recombines TRBV7-2 with TRBJ1-5, with 8 bases fitting TRBD1. This CDR3 spans 15 amino acids. From germline, CDR1 is SGHTA and CDR2 FQGNSA. The trim removed 4 bases at V and 5 bases at J, leaving 7 bases unmatched.

The chain uses TRBV28 and TRBJ2-7, with D maybe TRBD2 (6 bases). The CDR3 has 13 residues. V was shortened by 7 bases and J by 2 bases, with 12 bases between the two germline ends. Germline lookup yields CDR1 MDHEN and CDR2 SYDVKM. The CDR3: CASTRAGTYEQYF. The CDR3 DNA is TGTGCCAGCACCCGCGCGGGAACCTACGAGCAGTACTTC.

The chain employs TRBV4-3 and TRBJ1-2, with a possible D match to TRBD1 (5 bases). CDR1 LGHNA and CDR2 YSLEER come from the germline V gene. The V and J ends lost 1 base and 0 bases respectively, with 9 bases between them. The CDR3 has 15 amino acids. In DNA form, the CDR3 reads TGCGCCAGCAGCCAAGCGGGGGGAGCTAACTATGGCTACACCTTC. This gives the protein CASSQAGGANYGYTF.

V gene TRBV4-2 combines with J gene TRBJ2-1, with D possibly being TRBD2 (5 bases). The CDR3 consists of 15 residues. CDR1 and CDR2 (germline): LGHNA, YNFKEQ. V dropped 3 bases and J dropped 2 bases, with 11 bases sitting between them. The CDR3 DNA is TGTGCCAGCAGCCAGGACGGGGTGACCTACAATGAGCAGTTCTTC. It specifies CASSQDGVTYNEQFF.

V gene TRBV9 combines with J gene TRBJ2-7, with 10 positions matching TRBD1. Germline CDR1 and CDR2: SGDLS and YYNGEE. J was trimmed by 2 bases and V by 2 bases; bases with no gene match: 4. CDR3 length: 15 residues. CDR3 sequence: CASSVGQGSPYEQYF. For the CDR3, the DNA is TGTGCCAGCAGCGTGGGACAGGGGTCTCCCTACGAGCAGTACTTC.

V usage is TRBV2 and J usage is TRBJ2-3, with 11 bases aligning to TRBD2. Losses at the gene ends were 6 bases for V and 7 bases for J; bases not matched to a gene: 6. The CDR3 extends over 14 amino acids. Germline CDR1 and CDR2: SNHLY and FYNNEI. The CDR3 loop is CASSGLAGVYTQYF. DNA for the CDR3: TGTGCCAGCAGCGGACTAGCGGGTGTGTATACGCAGTATTTT.

This chain uses TRBV6-2 or TRBV6-3 with TRBJ2-1, with 8 bases that match TRBD2. The V and J ends lost 0 bases and 6 bases, in that order; junction bases with no gene match: 7. The germline V gene encodes CDR1 MNHEY and CDR2 SVGEGT. The CDR3 is made up of 16 amino acids. Here the CDR3 DNA reads TGTGCCAGCAGTTACTCGGGACGGGAGGGCCCCAATGAGCAGTTCTTC. As protein: CASSYSGREGPNEQFF.

The DNA for the CDR3 is TGTGCCAGCAGCCGGGGACTAGCGGGAGAAGTCTCCTACAATGAGCAGTTCTTC. Translation gives CASSRGLAGEVSYNEQFF. The chain employs TRBV5-4 and TRBJ2-1, with 14 bases that match TRBD2. In germline, CDR1 is SGHNT, CDR2 YYREEE (reference sequence). The CDR3 extends over 18 amino acids. The V and J ends lost 4 bases and 0 bases, in that order; junction bases with no gene match: 6.

The V and J genes are TRBV12-3 or TRBV12-4 and TRBJ2-7, with D perhaps TRBD1 (5 bases). The length of the CDR3 is 12 residues. V gave up 5 bases and J gave up 3 bases, with 8 bases separating them. CDR3 DNA: TGTGCCAGCAGTGGGGCGAGCTACGAGCAGTACTTC. Translated: CASSGASYEQYF.

This clone was detected only once. In nucleotides, the CDR3 is TGTGCCAGCAGCCAAGCCTTTGGACTGACCTACGAGCAGTACTTC. This sequence encodes CASSQAFGLTYEQYF. The gene calls are TRBV4-2 and TRBJ2-7; D is possibly TRBD2 (5 bases). The CDR3 has 15 amino acids. The V gene lost 1 base and the J gene lost 2 bases, with 12 bases spanning the gap. CDR1 and CDR2 (germline): LGHNA, YNFKEQ.

Here the CDR3 DNA reads TGTGCCATCAGTGGGGGGACAGGGGGCCCTGGAAACACCATATATTTT. Its protein is CAISGGTGGPGNTIYF. The chain employs TRBV10-3 and TRBJ1-3; 12 nucleotides match TRBD1. The CDR3 contains 16 residues. V trimming: 4 bases; J trimming: 2 bases; junction bases outside the gene matches: 3. In germline, CDR1 is ENHRY, CDR2 SYGVKD.

This CDR3 reads CASSLGRWGRPSLEYF. In nucleotides, the CDR3 is TGTGCCAGCAGCTTAGGCCGCTGGGGCAGGCCAAGCCTGGAGTATTTT. V and J are TRBV7-9 and TRBJ2-3; tentatively, D is TRBD1 (5 bases). Germline V gene lookup returns CDR1 SEHNR and CDR2 FQNEAQ (reference sequence). Trimming took 1 base from V and 13 from J, leaving 24 bases between them. This CDR3 has 16 residues. Based on the CDR3 plus reference TRBV7-9 and TRBJ2-3, the full variable domain is DTGVSQNPRHKITKRGQNVTFRCDPISEHNRLYWYRQTLGQGPEFLTYFQNEAQLEKSRLLSDRFSAERPKGSFSTLEIQRTEQGDSAMYLCASSLGRWGRPSLEYFGPGTRLTVL.

V is TRBV6-5 and J is TRBJ2-1; 11 nucleotides agree with TRBD2. Trimming took 0 bases from V and 6 from J; bases not matched to a gene: 4. The CDR3 consists of 16 residues. Per germline, CDR1 MNHEY and CDR2 SVGAGI. The DNA of the CDR3 is TGTGCCAGCAGTTACTCCGGGACTAGCGGACCCAATGAGCAGTTCTTC. It codes for CASSYSGTSGPNEQFF.

The rearrangement joins TRBV20-1 to TRBJ2-3, with 9 nucleotides matching TRBD2. The V segment lost 3 bases and the J segment 0 bases; nucleotides outside the gene matches: 1. The CDR3 consists of 14 residues. Germline V gives CDR1 DFQATT, CDR2 SNEGSKA (reference sequence). The CDR3 coding sequence is TGCAGTGCTAGTCTAGCGGGAAGCACAGATACGCAGTATTTT. Its protein product is CSASLAGSTDTQYF.

This sequence joins TRBV27 and TRBJ2-2; 10 bases fit TRBD2. With V trimmed by 8 bases and J by 1 base, 4 bases remained unmatched. The CDR3 consists of 15 residues. Germline V gene sequence: CDR1 MNHEY, CDR2 SMNVEV (reference sequence). CDR3 loop: CASLRLAGNTGELFF. CDR3 nucleotides: TGTGCCAGCTTAAGACTAGCGGGGAACACCGGGGAGCTGTTTTTT.